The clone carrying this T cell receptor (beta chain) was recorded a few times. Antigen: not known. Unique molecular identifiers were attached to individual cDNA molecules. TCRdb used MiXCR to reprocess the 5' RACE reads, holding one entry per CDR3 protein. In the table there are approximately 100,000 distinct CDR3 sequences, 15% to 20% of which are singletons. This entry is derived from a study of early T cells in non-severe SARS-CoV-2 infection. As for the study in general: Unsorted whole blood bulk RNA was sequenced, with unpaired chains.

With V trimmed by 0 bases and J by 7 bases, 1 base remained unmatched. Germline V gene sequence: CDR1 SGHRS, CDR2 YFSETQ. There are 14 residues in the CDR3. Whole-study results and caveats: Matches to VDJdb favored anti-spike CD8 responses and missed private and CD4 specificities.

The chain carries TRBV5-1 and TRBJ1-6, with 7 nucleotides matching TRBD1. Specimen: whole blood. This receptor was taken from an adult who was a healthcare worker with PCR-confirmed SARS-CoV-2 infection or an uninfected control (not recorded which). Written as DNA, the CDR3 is TGCGCCAGCAGCTTGGGGGACAGAAATTCACCCCTCCACTTT. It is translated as CASSLGDRNSPLHF. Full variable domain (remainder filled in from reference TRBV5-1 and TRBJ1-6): KAGVTQTPRYLIKTRGQQVTLSCSPISGHRSVSWYQQTPGQGLQFLFEYFSETQRNKGNFPGRFSGRQFSNSRSEMNVSTLELGDSALYLCASSLGDRNSPLHFGNGTRLTVT.